This T cell receptor (beta chain) was retrieved from a study of blood T cell repertoires in COVID-19. Study overall: Samples came from the United States, Italy and Spain, spanning acute and convalescent COVID-19. In each case, the material was cDNA or gDNA derived from T cells, B-cell-depleted T cells, or PBMCs.

Per the original methods: Amplification of reference gene primers was used by the study to estimate nucleated cell counts. Using immunoSEQ multiplex PCR, the repertoire was profiled, and TCRdb retains in-frame clones only, with some absent. V and J calls and clone size are given by that table; D and trimming were obtained from the DNA. The sample holds about 400,000 clones, roughly 90% seen once. This CDR3 has 13 residues. V was pared by 7 bases and J by 8 bases, with 15 bases between. Germline V gene sequence: CDR1 MNHEY, CDR2 SVGAGI. The sequenced sample consisted of peripheral blood. The TCR originated in a man aged 35 to 55 with acute or convalescent COVID-19. The rearrangement links TRBV6-5 to TRBJ2-1; weak D call: TRBD2 (5 bases). In DNA form, the CDR3 reads TGTGCCAGCACCCCTACGGGGATCGATGAGCAGTTCTTC. Translated, it gives CASTPTGIDEQFF.